The clone carrying this TCR beta chain has only one observation. Assay used: immunoSEQ multiplex PCR; TCRdb lists only in-frame clones, some missing. The data hold around 100,000 clones, with approximately 90% observed a single time. There are 16 residues in the CDR3. Per the germline V gene, CDR1 is SGHVS and CDR2 is FQNEAQ. J lost 7 bases, V lost 5 bases, and 7 bases had no gene match. The data were obtained in a study of identifying expanded T cells in peripheral blood. V is TRBV7-8 and J is TRBJ1-6, with 11 bases lining up with TRBD1. This TCR came from a person aged 18-70 years in good health. The specimen was blood. The CDR3 protein is CASSPGTGGSNSPLHF. DNA of the CDR3: TGTGCCAGCAGCCCAGGGACAGGGGGTTCCAATTCACCCCTCCACTTT.